This TCR beta chain was found in a study of cytomegalovirus exposure and HLA in healthy donors. Study context: The study placed around 80% of its 398 genotyped donors in the Caucasian-associated ancestry cluster. Study-level results: Most subjects' HLA-A and HLA-B alleles were reportedly predicted from TCR beta sequences. A link between a missense DCLRE1C variant and TCR beta V- and J-gene trimming emerged from a later analysis. In an earlier analysis, in under 700 donors, most V segments appeared productive either ~87% or ~30% of the time.

With V trimmed by 7 bases and J by 3 bases, 12 bases remained unmatched. The CDR3 consists of 16 residues. The germline V gene has CDR1 MNHNY and CDR2 SVGAGI (reference sequence). Use of 60 Vbeta and 13 Jbeta primers characterized the PCR. The assay was immunoSEQ multiplex PCR, and TCRdb's table has in-frame clones only and misses some. This sample has roughly 290,000 clones, with over 70% found just once. As regards this clone: Its antigen remains unknown.

Sequencing was carried out using PBMCs. The J gene is TRBJ1-5, the V gene TRBV6-6; TRBD1 agrees at 7 bases. This clonotype was sampled from a girl aged 2 to 9 in good health and CMV-seronegative. This CDR3 reads CASTPQKDRINQPQHF. Here the CDR3 DNA reads TGTGCCAGCACTCCCCAGAAGGACAGGATCAATCAGCCCCAGCATTTT.